What follows are 4 T cell receptor beta chains derived from one specimen sequenced in a study of T cell responses to AZD1222 COVID-19 vaccine. Produced via immunoSEQ multiplex PCR; TCRdb's table is partial and in-frame only. In the table there are roughly 150,000 clones, roughly nine tenths of which are singletons. The specimen comprised peripheral blood, sampled 28 days after the second AZD1222 dose. These receptors all come from an adult who received the AZD1222 COVID-19 vaccine.

The CDR3 bases are TGTGCCAGCAGCCAAGAGCAGGGGTTGAACACTGAAGCTTTCTTT. It is translated as CASSQEQGLNTEAFF. The rearrangement links TRBV5-5 to TRBJ1-1, with a tentative D call TRBD1 (6 bases). V dropped 4 bases and J dropped 0 bases, with 13 bases sitting between them. The CDR3 has 15 residues. Germline values: CDR1 SGHKS, CDR2 YYEKEE (reference sequence).

V gene TRBV6-4 combines with J gene TRBJ2-2, with 12 bases identical to TRBD2. CDR1 is MRHNA and CDR2 is SNTAGT in the germline V gene. The CDR3 runs to 18 residues. J gave up 7 bases and V 3 bases, and 12 bases lay outside the gene matches. CDR3 sequence (DNA): TGTGCCAGCAGTGAAAGGACTAGCGGGGTGGAACAGGGCGGGGAGCTGTTTTTT. Translating gives CASSERTSGVEQGGELFF.

The V gene is TRBV3-1 (or the pseudogene TRBV3-2), the J gene TRBJ1-1; tentatively, D is TRBD1 (5 bases). This CDR3 contains 12 residues. Trimming shortened V by 2 bases and J by 11 bases, and 12 bases separated the two germline ends. The germline CDR1 and CDR2 sequences are LGHDT and YNNKEL (reference sequence). CDR3 DNA: TGTGCCAGCAGCCAAACCTCGACAGAGGCTTTCTTT. Translation: CASSQTSTEAFF.

The chain carries TRBV3-1 (or the pseudogene TRBV3-2) and TRBJ2-7; D may be TRBD1 (6 bases). The CDR3 is 16 amino acids. Trimming cost V 3 bases and J 3 bases, with 18 bases left between them. CDR1 and CDR2 from the germline V gene are LGHDT and YNNKEL (reference sequence). Here the CDR3 DNA reads TGTGCCAGCAGCCACTGGGACACCCGGAGCCACTACGAGCAGTACTTC. Translated, it gives CASSHWDTRSHYEQYF.